The source of this T cell receptor beta chain is a study of CXCR3-negative and CXCR3-positive naive CD8 T cells (dated by TCRdb to the late 2010s). As for the study more broadly: In total, about 130 million TRB reads were obtained, which works out to roughly 1.5 +/- 0.3 million reads per library. Diversity and physicochemical repertoire analyses covered over 10 donors pooled from two independent experiments. The TRBV-TRBJ cluster analysis covered naive subsets from a handful of donors and memory cells from 3 donors.

Each CD8+ T cell subset was flow-sorted in triplicate, and 300,000 cells per subset were placed directly into RLT lysis buffer. To keep memory contaminants out, a stringent definition of naive CD8+ T cells was applied: CD45RO-CCR7+CD27+CD95-. Standard density gradient centrifugation was used to isolate peripheral blood mononuclear cells from buffy coats. A FACSAria III was used to flow-sort naive CD8+ T cells into CXCR3-negative and CXCR3-positive populations. An RNeasy Mini Kit was used to extract total RNA from the sorted cells. Results the study describes overall, beyond this receptor: Comparably high repertoire diversity was found in both naive subsets, whereas much lower repertoire diversity was found in memory CD8+ T cells. Naive CXCR3-negative and CXCR3-positive cells from the same donor showed similar TRBV-TRBJ usage, whereas memory cells showed distinct patterns. Surface CD5, linked to self-reactivity in mice, was comparable between naive subsets; TCR interaction strength was therefore also inferred from TRB CDR3 physicochemical properties. Compared with CXCR3-negative naive cells, CXCR3-positive naive cells had TRB CDR3s with higher hydrophobicity (lower Kidera factor 4), lower energy, and higher strength and volume indices. CXCR3 expression partially decreased after cryopreservation, so most assays used freshly isolated PBMCs.

The sample was run on a NextSeq 550. The Human TCR Profiling Kit (MiLaboratory) was used to prepare UMI-labeled 5' RACE TRB cDNA libraries. The full amount of extracted RNA was used for cDNA synthesis, and the full amount of resulting cDNA was used for PCR amplification. The libraries were made side by side, with each library going through the same number of PCR cycles. In the original analysis: With a minimum of two reads required per UMI, MIGEC and MiXCR pulled out about 50,000 +/- 10,000 unique UMI-labeled TRB cDNA molecules from each library. Each library averaged approximately 40,000 +/- 10,000 functional in-frame TRB CDR3 nucleotide clonotypes without stop codons. Diversity metrics, including normalized Shannon-Wiener and Chao1, were computed in VDJtools after downsampling to 5000 UMI-labeled TRB molecules per sample. Clonotype-size-weighted physicochemical properties of the central five CDR3 residues (interaction energy, strength, volume and Kidera factor 4) were computed in VDJtools. TCRdb reprocessed the reads and provides one entry for every CDR3 protein sequence; no DNA is given. These V and J calls are TCRdb output, not the study's own analysis. The sample has about 41,000 distinct CDR3 sequences on record. The ten largest clones take up 1.5% to 2% of the sample.

Per the germline V gene (reference sequence), MNHEY is the CDR1 and SMNVEV is the CDR2. The CDR3 has 16 amino acids, counting the end cysteine and phenylalanine. No DNA accompanies this entry. In regard to this clonotype: This receptor's antigen is unknown.

Sequenced input: naive CXCR3- CD8+ T cells from blood. Reading the label with the study, this specimen's cell subset or site is: CD45RO-CCR7+CD27+CD95- naive CD8+ T cells lacking CXCR3 (TNR3-). The sequence derives from a human donor in good health. Some clones in this sample may be carry-over from other donors' samples. The chain is made from TRBV27 and TRBJ2-2; with no DNA, the TCRdb D assignment of TRBD2 cannot be verified. The CDR3 protein is CASSSGLADNTGELFF.